This T cell receptor beta chain was recorded in a study of blood T cell dynamics during melanoma immunotherapy. The CDR3 length is 16 residues. Per the germline V gene, CDR1 is MDHEN and CDR2 is SYDVKM. V was clipped by 6 bases and J by 5 bases; unmatched bases: 11. The sample's time point: pre-treatment baseline. The method was immunoSEQ multiplex PCR; TCRdb's version includes in-frame clones alone and lacks a portion of them. Of 3,400 or so clones in the sample, roughly 90% were seen once. This specimen was effector memory CD8+ T cells from blood, taken from a patient treated with checkpoint blockade. This sequence was found in a human donor with melanoma. The chain links TRBV28 to TRBJ2-3, with 10 nucleotides matching TRBD2. The CDR3 spells CASSKGLARGQDTQYF. CDR3 in DNA: TGTGCCAGCAGCAAGGGACTAGCGCGAGGTCAAGATACGCAGTATTTT.